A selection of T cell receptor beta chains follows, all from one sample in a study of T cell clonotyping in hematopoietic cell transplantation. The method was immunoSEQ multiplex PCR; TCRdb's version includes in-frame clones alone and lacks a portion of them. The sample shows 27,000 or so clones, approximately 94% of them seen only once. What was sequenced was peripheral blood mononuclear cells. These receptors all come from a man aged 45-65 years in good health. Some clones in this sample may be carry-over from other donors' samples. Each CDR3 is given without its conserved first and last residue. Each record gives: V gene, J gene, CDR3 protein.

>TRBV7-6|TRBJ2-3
ASSYNSGRSDTQY
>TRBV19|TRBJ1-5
ASSAHRGRIDQPQH
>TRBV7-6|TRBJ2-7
ASSRGLPQGSYEQY
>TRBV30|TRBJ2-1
AWDLGLGSYNEQF
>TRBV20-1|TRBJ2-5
SSQGETQY
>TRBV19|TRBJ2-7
ASSIGQASGEQY
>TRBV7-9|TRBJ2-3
ASSLLGGTDTQY
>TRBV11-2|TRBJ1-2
ASSLDLYGYT
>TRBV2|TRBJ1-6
ASSEEQGARSPLH
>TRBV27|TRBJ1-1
ASSLQGANEAF
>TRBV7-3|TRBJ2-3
ASSLTSGLPDTQY
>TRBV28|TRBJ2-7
ASPPGLQGAYEQY
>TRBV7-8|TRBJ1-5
ASSLDGNIRNQPQH
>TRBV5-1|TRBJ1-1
ASRLAPLTGNEAF
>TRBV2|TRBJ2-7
ASQRTGGFYEQY
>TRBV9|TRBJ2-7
ASSVESGFAYEQY
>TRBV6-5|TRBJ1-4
ASSYSGGQGGEKLF
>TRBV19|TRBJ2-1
ASSSWTGDYNEQF
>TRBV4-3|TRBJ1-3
ASSHLGGSSGNTIY
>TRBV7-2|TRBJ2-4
ASSLSLAKNIQY
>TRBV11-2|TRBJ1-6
ASSPGRSYNSPLH
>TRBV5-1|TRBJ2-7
ASSLPSYEQY
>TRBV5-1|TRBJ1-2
ASSRTGGANYGYT
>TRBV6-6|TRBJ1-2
ASSWEGDYGYT
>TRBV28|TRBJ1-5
ASSSRDLRNQPQH
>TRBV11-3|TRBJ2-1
ASSFRGNEQF
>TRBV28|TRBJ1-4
ASSLYVSAGGEKLF
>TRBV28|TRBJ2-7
ASRVKGFGYEQY
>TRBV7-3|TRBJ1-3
ASRSGAGNTIY
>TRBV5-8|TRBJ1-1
ASSPGAEAF
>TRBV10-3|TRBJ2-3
AIRRGDTQY
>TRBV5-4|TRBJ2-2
ASSLRANTGELF
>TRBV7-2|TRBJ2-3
ASSFGGPGTDTQY
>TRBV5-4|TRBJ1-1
ASSTSGENTEAF
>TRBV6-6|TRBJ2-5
ASSYSGSRETQY
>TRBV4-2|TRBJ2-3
ASKVQGADTQY
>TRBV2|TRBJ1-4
ASSVVAGRTNEKLF
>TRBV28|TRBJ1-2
ASTPPAGGYGYT
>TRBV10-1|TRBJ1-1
ASNSGQGSEAF
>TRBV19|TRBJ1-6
ASSSYENSPLH
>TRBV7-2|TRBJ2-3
ASSETDRVQY
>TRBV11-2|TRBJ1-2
ASSVQGVGYGYT